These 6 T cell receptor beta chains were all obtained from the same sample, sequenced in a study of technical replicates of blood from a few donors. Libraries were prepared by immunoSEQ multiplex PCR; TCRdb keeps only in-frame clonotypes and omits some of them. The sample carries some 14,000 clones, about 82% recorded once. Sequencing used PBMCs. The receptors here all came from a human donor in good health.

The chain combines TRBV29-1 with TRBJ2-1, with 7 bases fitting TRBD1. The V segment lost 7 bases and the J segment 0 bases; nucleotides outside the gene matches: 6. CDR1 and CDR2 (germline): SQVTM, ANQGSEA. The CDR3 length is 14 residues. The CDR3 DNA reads TGCAGCGCTGGGCGACAGGGCTCCTACAATGAGCAGTTCTTC. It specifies CSAGRQGSYNEQFF.

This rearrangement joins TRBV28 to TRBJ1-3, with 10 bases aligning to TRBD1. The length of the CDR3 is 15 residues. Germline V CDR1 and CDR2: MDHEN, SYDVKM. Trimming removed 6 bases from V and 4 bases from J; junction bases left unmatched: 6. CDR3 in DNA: TGTGCCAGCAGGGCCGGGACAGGGGCAGGAAACACCATATATTTT. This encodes CASRAGTGAGNTIYF.

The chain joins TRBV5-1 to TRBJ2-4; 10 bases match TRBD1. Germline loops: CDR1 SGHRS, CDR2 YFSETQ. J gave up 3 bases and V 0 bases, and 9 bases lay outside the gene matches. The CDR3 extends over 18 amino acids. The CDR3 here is CASSLEVSGQGGKNIQYF. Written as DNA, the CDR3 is TGCGCCAGCAGCTTGGAAGTATCCGGACAGGGGGGCAAAAACATTCAGTACTTC.

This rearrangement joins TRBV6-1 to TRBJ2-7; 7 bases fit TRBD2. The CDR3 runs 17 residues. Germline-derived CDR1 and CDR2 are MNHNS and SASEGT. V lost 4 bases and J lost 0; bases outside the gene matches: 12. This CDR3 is CASSVGDFGGSSYEQYF. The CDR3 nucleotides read TGTGCCAGCAGTGTCGGGGACTTTGGCGGGAGCTCCTACGAGCAGTACTTC.

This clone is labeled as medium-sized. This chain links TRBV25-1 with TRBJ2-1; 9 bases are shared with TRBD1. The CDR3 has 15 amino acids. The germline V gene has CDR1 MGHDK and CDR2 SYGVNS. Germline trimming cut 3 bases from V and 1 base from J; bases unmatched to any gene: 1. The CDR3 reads CASSETGGSYNEQFF. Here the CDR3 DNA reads TGTGCCAGCAGTGAGACAGGGGGGTCCTACAATGAGCAGTTCTTC.

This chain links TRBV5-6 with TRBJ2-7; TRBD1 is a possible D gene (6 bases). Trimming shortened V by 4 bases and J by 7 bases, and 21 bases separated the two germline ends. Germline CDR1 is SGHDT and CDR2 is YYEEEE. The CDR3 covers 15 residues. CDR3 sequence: CASSTGWTAAREQYF. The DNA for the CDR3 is TGTGCCAGCAGCACGGGCTGGACAGCTGCTCGAGAGCAGTACTTC. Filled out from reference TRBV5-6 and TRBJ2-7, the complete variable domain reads DAGVTQSPTHLIKTRGQQVTLRCSPKSGHDTVSWYQQALGQGPQFIFQYYEEEERQRGNFPDRFSGHQFPNYSSELNVNALLLGDSALYLCASSTGWTAAREQYFGPGTRLTVT.